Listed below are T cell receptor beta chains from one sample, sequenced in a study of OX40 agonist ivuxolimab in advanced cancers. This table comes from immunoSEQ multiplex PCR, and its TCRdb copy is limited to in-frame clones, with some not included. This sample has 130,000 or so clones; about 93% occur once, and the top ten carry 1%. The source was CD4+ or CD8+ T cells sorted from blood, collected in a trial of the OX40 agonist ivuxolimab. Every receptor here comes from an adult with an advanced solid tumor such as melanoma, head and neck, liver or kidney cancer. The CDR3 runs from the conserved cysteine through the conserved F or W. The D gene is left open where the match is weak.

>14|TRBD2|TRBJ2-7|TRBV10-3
CATPAGFTGGEQYF
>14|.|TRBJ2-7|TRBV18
CASSPPRGQNEQYF
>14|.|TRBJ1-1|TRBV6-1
CASSVGSLNTEAFF
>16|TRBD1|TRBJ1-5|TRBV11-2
CASSLAGDRGHQPQHF
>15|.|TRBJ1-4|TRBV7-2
CASSSWGVGVEKLFF
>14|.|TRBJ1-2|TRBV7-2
CASSLESLSYGYTF
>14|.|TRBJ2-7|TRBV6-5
CASSYSGSSYEQYF
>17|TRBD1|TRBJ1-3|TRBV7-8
CASSSQTGIRSGNTIYF
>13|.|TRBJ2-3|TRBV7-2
CASSLVWVGDSNF
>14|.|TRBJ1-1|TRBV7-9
CASSLEGKNTEAFF
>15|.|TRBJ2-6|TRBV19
CASSIASSGANVLTF
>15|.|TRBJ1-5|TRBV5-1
CASSLDGNSNQPQHF
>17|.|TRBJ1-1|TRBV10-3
CATKDTTKQSLDTEAFF
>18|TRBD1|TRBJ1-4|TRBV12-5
CASGLWRGQAATNEKLFF
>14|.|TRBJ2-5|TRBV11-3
CASSSQALGETQYF
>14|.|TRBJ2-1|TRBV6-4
CASSAGLGYNEQFF
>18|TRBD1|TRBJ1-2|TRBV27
CASNPWGQSKGGNYGYTF